The present T cell receptor (beta chain) was sequenced within a study of CD8+CD57+ T cells in acquired aplastic anemia. Study conclusions and caveats: Approximately 30 CD8+ CDR3 sequences were shared between patients and controls.

All patients picked for sequencing had shown, by flow cytometry, an expansion of CD8+CD57+ cells. There are a few counts of this clonotype. The antigen is not known. Trimming cost V 5 bases and J 0 bases; bases outside gene matches: 3. This CDR3 comprises 14 residues. Germline CDR1 SGHTA, CDR2 FQGNSA. The template used for profiling TCR beta VDJ and CDR3 was genomic DNA. TCRdb itself ran the reads through MiXCR, one entry per CDR3 protein. The data show 150,000 to 200,000 distinct CDR3 sequences, less than 65% seen once. V gene TRBV7-2 combines with J gene TRBJ2-5, with 7 bases fitting TRBD2. The specimen was sorted CD4+, CD8+, or CD8+CD57+ T cells (not recorded which) from PBMCs. This clonotype was obtained from a human donor with aplastic anemia. The chain's CDR3 is CASSLTSDQETQYF. CDR3 bases: TGTGCCAGCAGCCTAACTAGCGACCAAGAGACCCAGTACTTC.